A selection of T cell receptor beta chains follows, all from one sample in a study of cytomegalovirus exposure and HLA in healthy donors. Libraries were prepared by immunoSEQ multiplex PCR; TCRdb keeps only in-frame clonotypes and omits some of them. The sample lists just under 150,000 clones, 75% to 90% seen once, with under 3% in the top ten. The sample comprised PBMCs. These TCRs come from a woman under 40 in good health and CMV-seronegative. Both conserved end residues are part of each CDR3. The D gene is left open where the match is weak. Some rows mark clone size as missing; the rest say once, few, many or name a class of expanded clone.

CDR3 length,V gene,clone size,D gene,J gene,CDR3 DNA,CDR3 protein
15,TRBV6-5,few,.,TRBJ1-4,TGTGCCAGCAGCCGACAAGTTCGGTCTGCTGAAAAACTGTTTTTT,CASSRQVRSAEKLFF
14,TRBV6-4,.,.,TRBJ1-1,TGTGCCAGCAGCCCCGACAGGTCCAACACTGAAGCTTTCTTT,CASSPDRSNTEAFF
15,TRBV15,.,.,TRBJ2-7,TGTGCCACCAGCAGAGATGTGTACGGTGACTACGAGCAGTACTTC,CATSRDVYGDYEQYF
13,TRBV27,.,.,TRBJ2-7,TGTGCCAGCAGTTTAAGCGAGTACGGCGAGCAGTACTTC,CASSLSEYGEQYF
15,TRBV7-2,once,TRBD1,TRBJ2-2,TGTGCCAGCAGGTGGGGGACAGGGCTCACCGGGGAGCTGTTTTTT,CASRWGTGLTGELFF
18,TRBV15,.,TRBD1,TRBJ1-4,TGTGCCACCAGCAGAGATCTCCCGAAACAGGGGGTAGGTGAAAAACTGTTTTTT,CATSRDLPKQGVGEKLFF
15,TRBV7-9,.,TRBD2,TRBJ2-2,TGTTCCAGCAGCTTAGCCAGGGAGGGCACCGGGGAGCTGTTTTTT,CSSSLAREGTGELFF
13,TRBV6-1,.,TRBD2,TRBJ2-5,TGTGCCAGCAGTTGGGGCAGGGAGGGAGCCCAGTACTTC,CASSWGREGAQYF
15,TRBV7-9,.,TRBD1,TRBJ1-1,TGTGCCAGCAGCCCGCAGGGGGTCTTGAACACTGAAGCTTTCTTT,CASSPQGVLNTEAFF
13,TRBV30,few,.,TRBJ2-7,TGTGCCTGGAGTGTTCGGGGGGCGGGCGAGCAGTACTTC,CAWSVRGAGEQYF
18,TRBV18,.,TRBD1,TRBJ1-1,TGTGCCAGCTCACCAAGGGTTGGAGGGACAGGGTCCAACACTGAAGCTTTCTTT,CASSPRVGGTGSNTEAFF
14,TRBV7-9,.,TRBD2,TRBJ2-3,TGTTCCAGCAGTCAGACTAGCGACACAGATACGCAGTATTTT,CSSSQTSDTDTQYF
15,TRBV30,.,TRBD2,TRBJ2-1,TGTGCCTGGAGGTACGGAGGTAGCGGGTACAATGAGCAGTTCTTC,CAWRYGGSGYNEQFF